Presented here are 14 T cell receptor beta chains from one specimen sequenced in a study of cytomegalovirus exposure and HLA in healthy donors. The PCR employed 60 Vbeta primers together with 13 Jbeta primers. Profiled with immunoSEQ multiplex PCR; TCRdb holds only in-frame clones, not every one. The sample includes just over 200,000 clones, approximately 80% of them seen just once. Source material: PBMCs. These receptors were obtained from a man aged 50-60 years in good health and CMV-seronegative.

V gene TRBV2 combines with J gene TRBJ2-1, with 16 positions matching TRBD2. The CDR3 totals 19 residues. V shed 7 bases and J 7 bases; nucleotides not matched to a gene: 16. The V gene's germline CDR1 is SNHLY and CDR2 FYNNEI. The CDR3 DNA sequence: TGTGCCAGCACCAAGGGGCCGGGGACTAGCGGGAGGGCCTTGAATGAGCAGTTCTTC. Residues: CASTKGPGTSGRALNEQFF.

The CDR3 is CASSYSVTAYEQYF. The CDR3 bases are TGTGCCAGCAGTTACTCTGTGACAGCCTACGAGCAGTACTTC. The rearrangement links TRBV6-6 to TRBJ2-7; possible D gene TRBD1, 5 bases. From germline, CDR1 is MNHNY and CDR2 SVGAGI (reference sequence). Deletions cut 0 bases from V and 2 bases from J, with 8 bases between. The CDR3 totals 14 residues.

The chain links TRBV10-3 to TRBJ2-3, with D maybe TRBD2 (6 bases). V lost 6 bases and J lost 0, with 10 bases in between. In germline, CDR1 is ENHRY, CDR2 SYGVKD. There are 14 residues in the CDR3. The CDR3 loop is CAISRDSSTDTQYF. CDR3 DNA sequence: TGTGCCATCAGCCGGGACTCAAGCACAGATACGCAGTATTTT.

The chain joins TRBV7-6 to TRBJ2-5; tentatively, D is TRBD2 (7 bases). The ends were cut back, 5 bases at V and 5 bases at J, with 21 bases in the middle. Germline CDR1 reads SGHVS; CDR2 reads FNYEAQ. The CDR3 covers 16 residues. CDR3 residues: CASSPRGGGLGETQYF. The CDR3 DNA reads as TGTGCCAGCAGCCCCCGAGGGGGGGGGCTAGGGGAGACCCAGTACTTC. Filled out from reference TRBV7-6 and TRBJ2-5, the complete variable domain reads GAGVSQSPRYKVTKRGQDVALRCDPISGHVSLYWYRQALGQGPEFLTYFNYEAQQDKSGLPNDRFSAERPEGSISTLTIQRTEQRDSAMYRCASSPRGGGLGETQYFGPGTRLLVL.

This chain links TRBV5-6 with TRBJ2-3, with D hard to call. The length of the CDR3 is 13 residues. CDR1 and CDR2 from the germline V gene are SGHDT and YYEEEE. V dropped 4 bases and J dropped 4 bases, with 10 bases sitting between them. The CDR3 nucleotides are TGTGCCAGCAGCCTCGGTAGTGCAGATACGCAGTATTTT. Encoded protein: CASSLGSADTQYF.

The table lists this clone with a count of one. The chain combines TRBV7-2 with TRBJ1-2, with a tentative D call TRBD1 (6 bases). The CDR3 spans 15 residues. V was shortened by 1 base and J by 4 bases, with 13 bases between the two germline ends. Germline lookup yields CDR1 SGHTA and CDR2 FQGNSA. The CDR3 loop reads CASSLGRQVAYGYTF. The CDR3, as DNA: TGTGCCAGCAGCTTAGGGCGACAGGTAGCCTATGGCTACACCTTC.

To note about this clone: Different DNA sequences within this sample yield the same CDR3. The chain links TRBV28 to TRBJ2-1; no clear D gene. The CDR3 extends over 12 amino acids. V was pared by 6 bases and J by 4 bases, with 7 bases between. From germline, CDR1 is MDHEN and CDR2 SYDVKM. The CDR3 DNA sequence: TGTGCCAGCAGCCTCACATACAATGAGCAGTTCTTC. Translated: CASSLTYNEQFF.

The rearrangement uses TRBV19 and TRBJ2-1; tentatively, D is TRBD2 (6 bases). V was pared by 1 base and J by 5 bases, with 18 bases between. CDR1 is LNHDA and CDR2 is SQIVND in the germline V gene (reference sequence). The CDR3 runs to 17 residues. The CDR3 DNA is TGTGCCAGTAGTATAGGTTTTGTCGGGAGAGGTAACAATGAGCAGTTCTTC. This codes for CASSIGFVGRGNNEQFF.

This chain links TRBV4-1 with TRBJ2-4, with D possibly matching TRBD1 (6 bases). Germline lookup yields CDR1 MGHRA and CDR2 YSYEKL. Trimming took 0 bases from V and 6 from J, leaving 15 bases between them. The CDR3 is 16 amino acids. DNA for the CDR3: TGCGCCAGCAGCCAAGATCAAAACAACAGGGCAAACATTCAGTACTTC. Its protein is CASSQDQNNRANIQYF.

The V and J genes are TRBV27 and TRBJ1-2, with TRBD1 as a possible D gene (6 bases). Trimming shortened V by 6 bases and J by 5 bases, and 22 bases separated the two germline ends. This CDR3 region has 16 residues. Germline V gene data show CDR1 as MNHEY and CDR2 as SMNVEV (reference sequence). The CDR3 reads CASSLRAGGPEYGYTF. As DNA, the CDR3 is TGTGCCAGCAGCCTACGGGCGGGGGGGCCCGAATATGGCTACACCTTC.

The J gene is TRBJ2-1, the V gene TRBV11-2; D gene uncertain. The CDR3 sequence is 13 residues long. Trimming removed 0 bases at V and 9 bases at J, with 9 bases between. Germline V CDR1 and CDR2: SGHAT, FQNNGV. CDR3: CASSLDSFGEQFF. The CDR3 nucleotides are TGTGCCAGCAGCTTAGACAGTTTTGGTGAGCAGTTCTTC.

This clone was detected only a few times. The V and J genes are TRBV28 and TRBJ2-3; TRBD1 matches at 10 bases. V shed 6 bases and J 3 bases; nucleotides not matched to a gene: 6. Germline V gives CDR1 MDHEN, CDR2 SYDVKM. The CDR3 contains 15 residues. The CDR3 is CASRNPGQGTDTQYF. The CDR3 DNA reads as TGTGCCAGCAGAAACCCGGGACAGGGGACAGATACGCAGTATTTT.

The rearrangement joins TRBV7-2 to TRBJ2-1; 10 nucleotides line up with TRBD2. J was trimmed by 12 bases and V by 1 base; bases with no gene match: 9. The CDR3 runs to 15 residues. Germline V lookup: CDR1 SGHTA, CDR2 FQGNSA. CDR3: CASSLEPSGGLRQFF. The CDR3 DNA is TGTGCCAGCAGCTTAGAGCCTAGCGGGGGTCTGAGGCAGTTCTTC.

This clone was counted between two and nine times. Within the sample, other DNA sequences also encode this same CDR3. The chain combines TRBV30 with TRBJ2-1; 7 bases align to TRBD2. V trimming: 0 bases; J trimming: 0 bases; junction bases outside the gene matches: 5. CDR1 is GTSNPN and CDR2 is SVGIG in the germline V gene (reference sequence). CDR3 length: 16 residues. In DNA form, the CDR3 reads TGTGCCTGGAGTGTACTTGGCGGGAGCTCCTACAATGAGCAGTTCTTC. Translating it yields CAWSVLGGSSYNEQFF.